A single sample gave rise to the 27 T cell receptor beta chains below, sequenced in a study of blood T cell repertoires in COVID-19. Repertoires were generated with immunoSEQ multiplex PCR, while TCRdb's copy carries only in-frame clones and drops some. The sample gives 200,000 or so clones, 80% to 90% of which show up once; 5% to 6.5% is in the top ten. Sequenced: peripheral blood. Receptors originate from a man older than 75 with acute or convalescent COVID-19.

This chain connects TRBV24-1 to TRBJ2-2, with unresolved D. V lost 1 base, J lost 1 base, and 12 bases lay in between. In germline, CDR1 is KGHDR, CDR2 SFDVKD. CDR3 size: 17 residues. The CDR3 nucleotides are TGTGCCACCAGTGATTTAGGCAGCGCGAAGAACACCGGGGAGCTGTTTTTT. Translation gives CATSDLGSAKNTGELFF.

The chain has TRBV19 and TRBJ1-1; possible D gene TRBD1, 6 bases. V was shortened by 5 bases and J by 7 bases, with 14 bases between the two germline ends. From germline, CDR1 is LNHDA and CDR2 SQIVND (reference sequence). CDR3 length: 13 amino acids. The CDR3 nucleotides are TGTGCCAGTAGTGTCAACAGGGTTGGTGAAGCTTTCTTT. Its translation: CASSVNRVGEAFF.

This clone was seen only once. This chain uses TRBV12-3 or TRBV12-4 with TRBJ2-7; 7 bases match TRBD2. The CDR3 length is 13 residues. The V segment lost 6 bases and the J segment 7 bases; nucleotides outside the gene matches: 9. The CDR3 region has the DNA TGTGCCAGCAGCCGGCGACTAGCCCGGGAGCAGTACTTC. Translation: CASSRRLAREQYF.

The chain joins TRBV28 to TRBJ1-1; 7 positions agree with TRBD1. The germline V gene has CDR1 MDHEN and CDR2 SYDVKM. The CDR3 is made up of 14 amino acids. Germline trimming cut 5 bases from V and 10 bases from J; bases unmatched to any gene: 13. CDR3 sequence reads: CASSPQQGGGAAFF. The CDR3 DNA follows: TGTGCCAGCAGTCCTCAGCAGGGGGGTGGTGCAGCTTTCTTT.

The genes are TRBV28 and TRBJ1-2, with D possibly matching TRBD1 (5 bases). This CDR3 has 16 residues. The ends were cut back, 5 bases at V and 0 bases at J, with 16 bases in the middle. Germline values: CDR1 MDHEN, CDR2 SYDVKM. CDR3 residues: CASSLTGGRTNYGYTF. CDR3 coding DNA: TGTGCCAGCAGTCTAACGGGGGGAAGGACTAACTATGGCTACACCTTC.

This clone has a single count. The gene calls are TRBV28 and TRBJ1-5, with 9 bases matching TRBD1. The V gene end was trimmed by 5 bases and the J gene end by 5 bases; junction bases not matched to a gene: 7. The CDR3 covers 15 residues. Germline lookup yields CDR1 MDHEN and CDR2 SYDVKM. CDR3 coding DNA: TGTGCCAGCAGTGGCGGGACAGGGTACGATCAGCCCCAGCATTTT. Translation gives CASSGGTGYDQPQHF.

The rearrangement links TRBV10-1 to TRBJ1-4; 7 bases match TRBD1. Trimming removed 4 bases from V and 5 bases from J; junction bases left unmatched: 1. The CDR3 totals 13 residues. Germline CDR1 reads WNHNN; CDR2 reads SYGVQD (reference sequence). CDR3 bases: TGCGCCAGCAGTGCACAGGGGAATGAAAAACTGTTTTTT. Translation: CASSAQGNEKLFF.

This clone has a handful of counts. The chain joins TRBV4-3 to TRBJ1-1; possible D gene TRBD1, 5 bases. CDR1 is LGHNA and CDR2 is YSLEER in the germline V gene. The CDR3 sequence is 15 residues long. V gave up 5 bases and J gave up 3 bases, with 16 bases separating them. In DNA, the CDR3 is TGCGCCAGCAGCGGGGCTGGTGGACGACACACTGAAGCTTTCTTT. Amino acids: CASSGAGGRHTEAFF.

CDR3 residues: CASSLAGLGETQYF. CDR3 nucleotides: TGTGCCAGCAGCTTAGCGGGACTAGGAGAGACCCAGTACTTC. V and J are TRBV7-2 and TRBJ2-5; TRBD2 matches 8 bases. V lost 0 bases and J lost 4; bases outside the gene matches: 1. The CDR3 has 14 amino acids. Germline CDR1 SGHTA, CDR2 FQGNSA.

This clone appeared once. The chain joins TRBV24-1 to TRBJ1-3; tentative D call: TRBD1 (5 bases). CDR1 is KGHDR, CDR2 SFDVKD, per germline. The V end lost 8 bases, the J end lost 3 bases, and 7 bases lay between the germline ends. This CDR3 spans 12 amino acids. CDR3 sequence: CATTDSGNTIYF. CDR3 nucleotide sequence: TGTGCCACCACTGACAGTGGAAACACCATATATTTT.

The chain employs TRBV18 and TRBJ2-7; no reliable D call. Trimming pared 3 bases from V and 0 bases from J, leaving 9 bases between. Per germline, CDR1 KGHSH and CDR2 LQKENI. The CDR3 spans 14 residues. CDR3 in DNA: TGTGCCAGCTCACCCAACCTCTACTCCTACGAGCAGTACTTC. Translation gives CASSPNLYSYEQYF.

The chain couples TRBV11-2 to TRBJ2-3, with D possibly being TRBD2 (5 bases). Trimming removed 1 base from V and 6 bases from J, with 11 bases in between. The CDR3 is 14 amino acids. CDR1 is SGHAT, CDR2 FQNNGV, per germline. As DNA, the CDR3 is TGTGCCAGCAGCTTAGTTGGAGGAGGCGATACGCAGTATTTT. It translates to CASSLVGGGDTQYF.

The CDR3 DNA follows: TGTGCCAGCAGCTTGGCGGGGGTTTCCCTTCCCTCCTACAATGAGCAGTTCTTC. Amino acids: CASSLAGVSLPSYNEQFF. J is TRBJ2-1 and V is TRBV5-5, with D perhaps TRBD2 (6 bases). The V gene lost 0 bases and the J gene lost 0 bases, with 16 bases spanning the gap. Looked up from germline, CDR1 is SGHKS and CDR2 is YYEKEE (reference sequence). CDR3 size: 18 residues.

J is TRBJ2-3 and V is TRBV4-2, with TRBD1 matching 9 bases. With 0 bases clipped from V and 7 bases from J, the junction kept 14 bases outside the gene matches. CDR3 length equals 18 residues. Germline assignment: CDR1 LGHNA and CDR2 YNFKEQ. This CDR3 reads CASSQDRDRVKTRYTQYF. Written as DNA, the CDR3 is TGTGCCAGCAGCCAAGATCGGGACAGGGTGAAGACAAGGTATACGCAGTATTTT.

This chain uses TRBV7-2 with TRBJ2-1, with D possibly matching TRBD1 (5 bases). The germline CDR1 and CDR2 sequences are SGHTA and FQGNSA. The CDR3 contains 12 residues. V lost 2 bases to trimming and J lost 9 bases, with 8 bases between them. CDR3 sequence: CASSLSDSEQFF. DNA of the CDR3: TGTGCCAGCAGCTTAAGCGACAGTGAGCAGTTCTTC.

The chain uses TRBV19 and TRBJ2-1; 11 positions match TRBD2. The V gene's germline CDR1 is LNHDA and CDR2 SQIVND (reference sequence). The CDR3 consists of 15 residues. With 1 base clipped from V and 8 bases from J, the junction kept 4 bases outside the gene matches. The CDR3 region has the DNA TGTGCCAGTAGTATAGTTACTAGCGGGAGAGATGAGCAGTTCTTC. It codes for CASSIVTSGRDEQFF.

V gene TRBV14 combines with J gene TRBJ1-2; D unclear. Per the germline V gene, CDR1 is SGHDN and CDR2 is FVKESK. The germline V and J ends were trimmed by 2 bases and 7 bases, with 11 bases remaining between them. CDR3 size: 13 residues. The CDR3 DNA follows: TGTGCCAGCAGCCAAAACCCCCGCGGTGGCTACACCTTC. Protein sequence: CASSQNPRGGYTF.

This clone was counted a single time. Here the CDR3 reads CAISESSQQGARAYEQYF. The CDR3 bases are TGTGCCATCAGTGAGTCGAGTCAACAGGGGGCTAGGGCCTACGAGCAGTACTTC. The chain has TRBV10-3 and TRBJ2-7; 9 nucleotides align to TRBD1. The CDR3 has 18 residues. The V and J ends lost 0 bases and 2 bases, in that order; junction bases with no gene match: 11. Germline CDR1 and CDR2: ENHRY and SYGVKD.

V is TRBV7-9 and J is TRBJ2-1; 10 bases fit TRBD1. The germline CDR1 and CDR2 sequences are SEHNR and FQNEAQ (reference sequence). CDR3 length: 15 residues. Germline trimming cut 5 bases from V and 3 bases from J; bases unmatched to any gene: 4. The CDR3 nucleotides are TGTGCCAGCAGCGTGGGACAGGGGAACTACAATGAGCAGTTCTTC. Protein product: CASSVGQGNYNEQFF.

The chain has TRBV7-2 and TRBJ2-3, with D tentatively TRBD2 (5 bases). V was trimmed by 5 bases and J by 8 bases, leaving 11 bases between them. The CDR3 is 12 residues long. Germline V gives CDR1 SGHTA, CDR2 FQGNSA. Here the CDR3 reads CASSPGLGTQYF. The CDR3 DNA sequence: TGTGCCAGCAGCCCGGGGTTAGGTACGCAGTATTTT. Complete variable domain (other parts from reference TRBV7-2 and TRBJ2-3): GAGVSQSPSNKVTEKGKDVELRCDPISGHTALYWYRQSLGQGLEFLIYFQGNSAPDKSGLPSDRFSAERTGGSVSTLTIQRTQQEDSAVYLCASSPGLGTQYFGPGTRLTVL.

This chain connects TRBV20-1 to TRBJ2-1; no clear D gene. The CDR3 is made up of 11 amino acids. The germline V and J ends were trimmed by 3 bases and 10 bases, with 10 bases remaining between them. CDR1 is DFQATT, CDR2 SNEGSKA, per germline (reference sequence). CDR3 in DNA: TGCAGTGCTAGCTTAGTTCGAGAGCAGTTCTTC. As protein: CSASLVREQFF.

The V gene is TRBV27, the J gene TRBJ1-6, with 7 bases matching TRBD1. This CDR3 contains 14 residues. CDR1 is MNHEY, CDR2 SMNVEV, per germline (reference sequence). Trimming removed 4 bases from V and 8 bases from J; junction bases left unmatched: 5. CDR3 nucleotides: TGTGCCAGCAGTTCGGACAGGATACATTCACCCCTCCACTTT. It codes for CASSSDRIHSPLHF.

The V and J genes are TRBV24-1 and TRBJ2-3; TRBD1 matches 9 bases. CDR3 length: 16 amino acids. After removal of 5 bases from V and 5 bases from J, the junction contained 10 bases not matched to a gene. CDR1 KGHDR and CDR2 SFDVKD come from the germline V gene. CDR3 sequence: CATSVGGQGGLDTQYF. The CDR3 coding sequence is TGTGCCACCAGTGTCGGGGGACAGGGTGGTTTAGATACGCAGTATTTT.

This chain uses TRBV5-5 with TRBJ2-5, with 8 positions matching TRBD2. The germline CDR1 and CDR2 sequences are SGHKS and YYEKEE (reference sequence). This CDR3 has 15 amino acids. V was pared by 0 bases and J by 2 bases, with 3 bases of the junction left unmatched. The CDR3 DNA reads TGTGCCAGCAGCTTGGCGGGACTAGAGCAAGAGACCCAGTACTTC. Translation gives CASSLAGLEQETQYF.

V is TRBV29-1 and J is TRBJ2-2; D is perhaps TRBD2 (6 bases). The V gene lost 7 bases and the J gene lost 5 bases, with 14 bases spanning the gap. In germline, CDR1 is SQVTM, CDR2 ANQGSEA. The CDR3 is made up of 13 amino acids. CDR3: CSGSTSPTGELFF. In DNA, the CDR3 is TGCAGCGGGTCGACTAGTCCTACCGGGGAGCTGTTTTTT.

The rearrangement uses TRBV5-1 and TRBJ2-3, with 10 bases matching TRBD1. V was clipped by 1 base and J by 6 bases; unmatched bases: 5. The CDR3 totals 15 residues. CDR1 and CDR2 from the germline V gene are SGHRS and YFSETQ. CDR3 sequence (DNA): TGCGCCAGCAGCTTGAGGGGGACAGGGGCTGATACGCAGTATTTT. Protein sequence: CASSLRGTGADTQYF.

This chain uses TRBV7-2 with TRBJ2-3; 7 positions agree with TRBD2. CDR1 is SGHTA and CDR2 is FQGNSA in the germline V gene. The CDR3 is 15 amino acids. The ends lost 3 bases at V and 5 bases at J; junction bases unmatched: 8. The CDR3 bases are TGTGCCAGCAGCTTTTTTTCGCCGGGGGGAGATACGCAGTATTTT. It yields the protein CASSFFSPGGDTQYF.